This entry lists 17 T cell receptor beta chains sequenced from one sample in a study of T-cell memory formation after mild COVID-19. TCRdb reanalysed the 5' RACE reads using MiXCR and keeps one entry per CDR3 protein. The sample records 140,000 to 150,000 distinct CDR3 sequences, 15% to 20% being singletons. Input material: PBMCs or a T cell subset sorted from them (not recorded which). The receptor source for this set is an adult woman who had mild COVID-19 (a few samples of this study predate the infection). Cell type and time point are not known.

This clonotype was seen ten or more times. V usage is TRBV24-1 and J usage is TRBJ2-5; TRBD2 matches 11 bases. The length of the CDR3 is 15 residues. With 4 bases clipped from V and 4 bases from J, the junction kept 4 bases outside the gene matches. Per the germline V gene, CDR1 is KGHDR and CDR2 is SFDVKD. The CDR3 sequence is CATSDGGLAGETQYF. CDR3 DNA: TGTGCCACCAGTGACGGCGGACTAGCGGGAGAGACCCAGTACTTC.

This clonotype was found many times. V usage is TRBV29-1 and J usage is TRBJ2-5; D might be TRBD2 (6 bases). Trimming took off 3 bases at V and 4 bases at J, with 9 bases between the two ends. CDR3 length: 12 amino acids. The V gene's germline CDR1 is SQVTM and CDR2 ANQGSEA. CDR3 residues: CSVEGGRETQYF. CDR3 nucleotides: TGCAGCGTTGAGGGGGGACGAGAGACCCAGTACTTC. The full variable domain, its missing parts supplied by reference TRBV29-1 and TRBJ2-5, is SAVISQKPSRDICQRGTSLTIQCQVDSQVTMMFWYRQQPGQSLTLIATANQGSEATYESGFVIDKFPISRPNLTFSTLTVSNMSPEDSSIYLCSVEGGRETQYFGPGTRLLVL.

The V call is TRBV5-1, the J call TRBJ2-3; D remains ambiguous. The germline gives CDR1 SGHRS, CDR2 YFSETQ. This CDR3 spans 13 amino acids. V lost 0 bases and J 2 bases, leaving 4 bases between the germline ends. CDR3 amino acids: CASSLAHTDTQYF. DNA for the CDR3: TGCGCCAGCAGCTTGGCCCACACAGATACGCAGTATTTT.

In its sample, this clonotype was seen a few times. This chain uses TRBV5-1 with TRBJ2-3; TRBD1 agrees at 7 bases. V dropped 0 bases and J dropped 0; count of bases not matched to a gene: 4. The germline CDR1 and CDR2 sequences are SGHRS and YFSETQ. The CDR3 consists of 16 residues. CDR3: CASSLVGGLSTDTQYF. The CDR3 coding sequence is TGCGCCAGCAGCTTGGTAGGGGGCCTTAGCACAGATACGCAGTATTTT.

This clonotype occurred a few times. The V call is TRBV18, the J call TRBJ2-7, with D maybe TRBD1 (5 bases). V dropped 8 bases and J dropped 2 bases, with 13 bases sitting between them. The CDR3 is 13 residues long. Germline CDR1 reads KGHSH; CDR2 reads LQKENI. CDR3 sequence (DNA): TGTGCCAGCCATCAGGGCTCTCCCTACGAGCAGTACTTC. Translation: CASHQGSPYEQYF.

V is TRBV12-3 or TRBV12-4 and J is TRBJ2-7; D possibly corresponds to TRBD1 (6 bases). The CDR3 covers 14 residues. Trimming cost V 5 bases and J 3 bases, with 14 bases left between them. As DNA, the CDR3 is TGTGCCAGCAGTAGGCTCACAGGGAACTACGAGCAGTACTTC. Translated, it gives CASSRLTGNYEQYF.

This chain joins TRBV18 and TRBJ1-4, with TRBD1 as a possible D gene (5 bases). The CDR3 contains 14 residues. The V and J ends lost 0 bases and 7 bases respectively, with 9 bases between them. Germline V gene lookup returns CDR1 KGHSH and CDR2 LQKENI. CDR3 nucleotides: TGTGCCAGCTCACCACCGGGGCGAGCTGAAAAACTGTTTTTT. Translation: CASSPPGRAEKLFF.

The chain combines TRBV5-1 with TRBJ2-1; the match to TRBD2 covers 10 bases. This CDR3 spans 16 amino acids. The V gene end was trimmed by 0 bases and the J gene end by 1 base; junction bases not matched to a gene: 1. CDR1 is SGHRS, CDR2 YFSETQ, per germline. The CDR3 loop is CASSLEAGGSYNEQFF. The CDR3 nucleotides read TGCGCCAGCAGCTTGGAAGCGGGAGGGTCCTACAATGAGCAGTTCTTC.

This clonotype was observed a handful of times. This rearrangement joins TRBV18 to TRBJ2-3, with 8 bases identical to TRBD1. Germline values: CDR1 KGHSH, CDR2 LQKENI. The CDR3 has 17 residues. Trimming cost V 0 bases and J 0 bases; bases outside gene matches: 5. The CDR3 here is CASSPPLTGVSTDTQYF. As DNA, the CDR3 is TGTGCCAGCTCACCACCCTTGACAGGGGTGAGCACAGATACGCAGTATTTT.

On this clonotype itself: Being one base from a much bigger clone, this may be a read error. The chain links TRBV5-1 to TRBJ2-2; 9 bases fit TRBD1. This CDR3 has 14 amino acids. CDR1 and CDR2 from the germline V gene are SGHRS and YFSETQ. CDR3 bases: TGCGCCAGCAGCTGGGGACAGGGCACCTGGGAGCTGTTTTTT. This translates into CASSWGQGTWELFF.

V gene TRBV4-3 combines with J gene TRBJ1-1; TRBD1 is a possible D gene (5 bases). V lost 4 bases, J lost 5 bases, and 14 bases lay in between. CDR3 length: 14 amino acids. Per germline, CDR1 LGHNA and CDR2 YSLEER. The CDR3, as DNA: TGCGCCAGCAGCCTCCGGGACGGCGGGACTGAAGCTTTCTTT. Translated: CASSLRDGGTEAFF.

The sample holds a few counts of this clonotype. J is TRBJ1-2 and V is TRBV29-1; D ambiguous. The V gene lost 6 bases and the J gene lost 8 bases, with 13 bases spanning the gap. From germline, CDR1 is SQVTM and CDR2 ANQGSEA. CDR3 size: 11 residues. CDR3 residues: CSVEVVGGYTF. The CDR3 region has the DNA TGCAGCGTGGAGGTAGTTGGGGGCTACACCTTC.

The CDR3 spells CSARDVRTAYGYTF. CDR3 coding DNA: TGCAGTGCTAGAGATGTTCGCACGGCCTATGGCTACACCTTC. The chain employs TRBV20-1 and TRBJ1-2; D is unclear. This CDR3 has 14 residues. Germline CDR1 is DFQATT and CDR2 is SNEGSKA (reference sequence). The V end lost 0 bases, the J end lost 4 bases, and 12 bases lay between the germline ends.

V and J are TRBV20-1 and TRBJ2-1, with TRBD2 matching 14 bases. Germline CDR1 and CDR2: DFQATT and SNEGSKA (reference sequence). This CDR3 spans 16 amino acids. V lost 0 bases and J lost 8; bases outside the gene matches: 6. The DNA of the CDR3 is TGCAGTGCTAGAGAGGGGACTAGCGGGAGACGGTATGAGCAGTTCTTC. Amino acids: CSAREGTSGRRYEQFF.

V usage is TRBV5-6 and J usage is TRBJ2-7; no clear D gene. Trimming pared 4 bases from V and 4 bases from J, leaving 18 bases between. CDR3 length equals 15 residues. CDR1 is SGHDT and CDR2 is YYEEEE in the germline V gene. The CDR3, as DNA: TGTGCCAGCAGCATACCGGGTCCTTCCTTTTACGAGCAGTACTTC. It translates to CASSIPGPSFYEQYF.

The rearrangement links TRBV12-3 or TRBV12-4 to TRBJ1-4; D is ambiguous. The CDR3 has 15 residues. V lost 1 base, J lost 8 bases, and 14 bases lay in between. In nucleotides, the CDR3 is TGTGCCAGCAGTTTAGGATCAGGAGGGCGGGAAAAACTGTTTTTT. It encodes CASSLGSGGREKLFF.

The genes are TRBV20-1 and TRBJ1-2; tentative D call: TRBD1 (6 bases). This CDR3 spans 15 amino acids. Trimming stripped 4 bases from V and 5 bases from J, with 20 bases between. Germline values: CDR1 DFQATT, CDR2 SNEGSKA (reference sequence). CDR3 sequence reads: CSAIIQGQRNYGYTF. CDR3 nucleotides: TGCAGTGCTATTATCCAGGGGCAGAGAAATTATGGCTACACCTTC.